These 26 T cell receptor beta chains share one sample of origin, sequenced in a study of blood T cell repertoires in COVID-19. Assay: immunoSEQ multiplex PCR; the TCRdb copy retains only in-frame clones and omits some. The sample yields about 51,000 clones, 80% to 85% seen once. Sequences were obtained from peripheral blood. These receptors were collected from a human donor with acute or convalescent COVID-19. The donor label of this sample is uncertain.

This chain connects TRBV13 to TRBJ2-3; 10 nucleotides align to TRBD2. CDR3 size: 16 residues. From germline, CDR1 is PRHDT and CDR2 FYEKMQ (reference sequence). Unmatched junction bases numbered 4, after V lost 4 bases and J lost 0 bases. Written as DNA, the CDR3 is TGTGCCAGCAGCTCCTCACTAGCGGGGAGCACAGATACGCAGTATTTT. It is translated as CASSSSLAGSTDTQYF.

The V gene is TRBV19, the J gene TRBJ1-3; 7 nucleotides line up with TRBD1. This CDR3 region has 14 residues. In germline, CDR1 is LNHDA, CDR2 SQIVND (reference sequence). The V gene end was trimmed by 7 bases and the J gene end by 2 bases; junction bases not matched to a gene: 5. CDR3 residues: CASTNRGAGNTIYF. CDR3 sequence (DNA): TGTGCCAGTACTAACAGGGGTGCTGGAAACACCATATATTTT.

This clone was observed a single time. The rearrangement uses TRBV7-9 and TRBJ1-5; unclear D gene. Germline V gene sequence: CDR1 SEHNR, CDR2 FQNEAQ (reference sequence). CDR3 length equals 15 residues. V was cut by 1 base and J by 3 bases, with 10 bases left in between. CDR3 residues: CASSLGPGFNQPQHF. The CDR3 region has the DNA TGTGCCAGCAGCTTAGGTCCGGGTTTCAATCAGCCCCAGCATTTT.

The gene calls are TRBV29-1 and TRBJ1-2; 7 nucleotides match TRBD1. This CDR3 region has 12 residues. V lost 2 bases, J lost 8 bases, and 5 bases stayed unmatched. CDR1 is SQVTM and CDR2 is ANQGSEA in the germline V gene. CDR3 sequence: CSVERTGTGYTF. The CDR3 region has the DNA TGCAGCGTTGAACGGACAGGCACCGGCTACACCTTC.

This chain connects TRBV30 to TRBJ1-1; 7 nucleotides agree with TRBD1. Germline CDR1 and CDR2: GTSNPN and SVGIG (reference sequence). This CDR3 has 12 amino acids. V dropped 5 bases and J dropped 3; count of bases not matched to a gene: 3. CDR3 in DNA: TGTGCCTGGGGAACAGGGGACACTGAAGCTTTCTTT. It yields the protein CAWGTGDTEAFF.

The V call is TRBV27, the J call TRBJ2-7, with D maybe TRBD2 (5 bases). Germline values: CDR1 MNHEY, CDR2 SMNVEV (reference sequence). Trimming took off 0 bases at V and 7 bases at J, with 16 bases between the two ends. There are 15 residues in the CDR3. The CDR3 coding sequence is TGTGCCAGCAGTTTATCAGGACTCCTTCGGCAGGAGCAGTACTTC. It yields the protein CASSLSGLLRQEQYF.

The CDR3 region has the DNA TGTGCCACCAGCAGCCTCGCTGGGGAGACTGAAGCTTTCTTT. It yields the protein CATSSLAGETEAFF. The rearrangement joins TRBV15 to TRBJ1-1; no clear D gene. This CDR3 has 14 residues. CDR1 is LNHNV and CDR2 is YYDKDF in the germline V gene (reference sequence). V was pared by 3 bases and J by 5 bases, with 13 bases between.

CDR3 DNA: TGTGCCAGCAGCTCACGGACAGGAGTCACTAACTATGGCTACACCTTC. It translates to CASSSRTGVTNYGYTF. This chain connects TRBV7-2 to TRBJ1-2; 7 bases map to TRBD1. Germline V lookup: CDR1 SGHTA, CDR2 FQGNSA. The CDR3 loop spans 16 amino acids. The trim removed 4 bases at V and 0 bases at J, leaving 8 bases unmatched.

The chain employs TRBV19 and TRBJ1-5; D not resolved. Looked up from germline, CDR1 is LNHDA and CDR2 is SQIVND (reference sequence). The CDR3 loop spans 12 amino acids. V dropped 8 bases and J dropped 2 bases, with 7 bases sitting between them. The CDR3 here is CASQVGNQPQHF. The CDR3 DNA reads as TGTGCCAGTCAGGTCGGCAATCAGCCCCAGCATTTT. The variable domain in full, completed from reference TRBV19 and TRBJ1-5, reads DGGITQSPKYLFRKEGQNVTLSCEQNLNHDAMYWYRQDPGQGLRLIYYSQIVNDFQKGDIAEGYSVSREKKESFPLTVTSAQKNPTAFYLCASQVGNQPQHFGDGTRLSIL.

CDR3 nucleotides: TGTGCCAGCAGCCCGGAGGGCGCGGGCGGAAACACCATATATTTT. Translation gives CASSPEGAGGNTIYF. The chain joins TRBV3-1 (or the pseudogene TRBV3-2) to TRBJ1-3; no clear D. Germline V CDR1 and CDR2: LGHDT, YNNKEL (reference sequence). The CDR3 is 15 residues long. The ends were cut back, 4 bases at V and 4 bases at J, with 14 bases in the middle.

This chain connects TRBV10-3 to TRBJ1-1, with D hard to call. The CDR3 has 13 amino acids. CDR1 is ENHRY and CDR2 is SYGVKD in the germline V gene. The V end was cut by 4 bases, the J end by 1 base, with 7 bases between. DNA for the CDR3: TGTGCCATCAGTGGGGGAGGGAACACTGAAGCTTTCTTT. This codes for CAISGGGNTEAFF.

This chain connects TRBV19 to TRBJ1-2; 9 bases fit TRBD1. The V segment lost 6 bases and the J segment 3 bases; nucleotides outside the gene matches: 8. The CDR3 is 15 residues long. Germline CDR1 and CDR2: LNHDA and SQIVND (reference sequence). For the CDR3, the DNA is TGTGCCAGTAGGCCGGGACAGGGAGAGTACTATGGCTACACCTTC. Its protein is CASRPGQGEYYGYTF. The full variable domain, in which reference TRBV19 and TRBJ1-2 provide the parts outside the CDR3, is DGGITQSPKYLFRKEGQNVTLSCEQNLNHDAMYWYRQDPGQGLRLIYYSQIVNDFQKGDIAEGYSVSREKKESFPLTVTSAQKNPTAFYLCASRPGQGEYYGYTFGSGTRLTVV.

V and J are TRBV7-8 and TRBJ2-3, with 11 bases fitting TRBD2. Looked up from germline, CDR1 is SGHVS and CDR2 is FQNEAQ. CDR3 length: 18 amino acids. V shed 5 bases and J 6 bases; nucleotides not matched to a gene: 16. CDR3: CASSTRGGLAGGLDTQYF. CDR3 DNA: TGTGCCAGCAGCACTAGGGGGGGATTAGCGGGAGGGCTGGATACGCAGTATTTT.

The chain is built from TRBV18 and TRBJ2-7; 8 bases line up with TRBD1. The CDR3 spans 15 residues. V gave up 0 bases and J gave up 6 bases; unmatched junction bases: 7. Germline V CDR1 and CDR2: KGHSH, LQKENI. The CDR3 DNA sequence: TGTGCCAGCTCACCACCGTCGGACAGGGACGGCGAGCAGTACTTC. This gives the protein CASSPPSDRDGEQYF.

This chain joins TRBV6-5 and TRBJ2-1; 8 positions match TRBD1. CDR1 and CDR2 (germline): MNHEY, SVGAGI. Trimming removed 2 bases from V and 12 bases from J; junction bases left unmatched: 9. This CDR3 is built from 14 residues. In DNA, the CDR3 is TGTGCCAGCAGTTACATGGAGGACAGGGTAGGGCAGTTCTTC. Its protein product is CASSYMEDRVGQFF.

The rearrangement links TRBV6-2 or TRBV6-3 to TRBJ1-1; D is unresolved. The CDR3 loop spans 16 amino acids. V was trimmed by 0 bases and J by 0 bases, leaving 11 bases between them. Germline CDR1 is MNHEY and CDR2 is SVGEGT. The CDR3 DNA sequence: TGTGCCAGCAGTTACTCATCCGGAGGTCTGAACACTGAAGCTTTCTTT. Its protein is CASSYSSGGLNTEAFF.

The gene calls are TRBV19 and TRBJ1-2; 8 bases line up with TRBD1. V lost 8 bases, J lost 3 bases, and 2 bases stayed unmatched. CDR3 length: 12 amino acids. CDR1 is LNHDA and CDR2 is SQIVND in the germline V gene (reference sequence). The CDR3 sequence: CASGTGYYGYTF. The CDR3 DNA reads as TGTGCCAGTGGGACAGGATACTATGGCTACACCTTC.

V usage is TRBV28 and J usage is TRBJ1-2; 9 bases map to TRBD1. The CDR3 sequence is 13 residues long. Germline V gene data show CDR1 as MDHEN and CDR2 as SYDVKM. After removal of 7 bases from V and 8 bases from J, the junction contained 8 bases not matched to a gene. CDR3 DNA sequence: TGTGCCAGCACCGTGGGGACAGGGCCCGGCTACACCTTC. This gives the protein CASTVGTGPGYTF.

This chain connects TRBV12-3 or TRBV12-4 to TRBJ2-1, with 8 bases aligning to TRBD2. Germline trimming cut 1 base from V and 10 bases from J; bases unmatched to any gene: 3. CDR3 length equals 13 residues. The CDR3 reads CASSLGVAGEQFF. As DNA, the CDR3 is TGTGCCAGCAGTTTAGGGGTAGCGGGAGAGCAGTTCTTC.

Here the CDR3 DNA reads TGTGCCAGCAGCGGACAACCAGGGTCTGGGGAGACCCAGTACTTC. It translates to CASSGQPGSGETQYF. This sequence joins TRBV7-7 and TRBJ2-5, with D possibly TRBD1 on 5 matching bases. The ends were cut back, 5 bases at V and 5 bases at J, with 18 bases in the middle. CDR3 size: 15 residues. In germline, CDR1 is SSHAT, CDR2 FNYEAQ (reference sequence).

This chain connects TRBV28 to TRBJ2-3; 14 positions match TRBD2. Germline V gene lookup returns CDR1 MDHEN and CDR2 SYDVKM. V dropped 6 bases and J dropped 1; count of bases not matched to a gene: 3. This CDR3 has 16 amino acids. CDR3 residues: CASRAGLAGGTDTQYF. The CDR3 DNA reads TGTGCCAGCAGGGCGGGACTAGCGGGAGGCACAGATACGCAGTATTTT.

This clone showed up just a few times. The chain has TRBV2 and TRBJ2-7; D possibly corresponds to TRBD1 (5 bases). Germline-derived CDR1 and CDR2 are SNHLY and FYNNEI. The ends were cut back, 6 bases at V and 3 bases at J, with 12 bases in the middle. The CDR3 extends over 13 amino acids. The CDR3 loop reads CASRDIGFYEQYF. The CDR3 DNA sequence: TGTGCCAGCAGGGACATAGGGTTCTACGAGCAGTACTTC.

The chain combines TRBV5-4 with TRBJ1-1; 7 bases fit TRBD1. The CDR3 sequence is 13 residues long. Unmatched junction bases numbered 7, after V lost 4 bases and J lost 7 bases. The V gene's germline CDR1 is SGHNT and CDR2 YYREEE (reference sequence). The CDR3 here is CASSLTGEYEAFF. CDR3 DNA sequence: TGTGCCAGCAGCCTAACAGGGGAGTATGAAGCTTTCTTT.

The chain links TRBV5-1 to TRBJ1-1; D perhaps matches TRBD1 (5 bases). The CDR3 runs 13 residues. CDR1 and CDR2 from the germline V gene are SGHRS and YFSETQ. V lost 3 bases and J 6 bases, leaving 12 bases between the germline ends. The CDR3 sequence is CASSWGELAEAFF. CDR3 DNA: TGCGCCAGCAGCTGGGGGGAACTGGCTGAAGCTTTCTTT.

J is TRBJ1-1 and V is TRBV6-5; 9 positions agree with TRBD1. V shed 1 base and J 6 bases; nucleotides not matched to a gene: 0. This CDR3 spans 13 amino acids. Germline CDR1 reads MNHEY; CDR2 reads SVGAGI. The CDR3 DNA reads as TGTGCCAGCAGTTACTGGGACAGGGCTGAAGCTTTCTTT. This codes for CASSYWDRAEAFF.

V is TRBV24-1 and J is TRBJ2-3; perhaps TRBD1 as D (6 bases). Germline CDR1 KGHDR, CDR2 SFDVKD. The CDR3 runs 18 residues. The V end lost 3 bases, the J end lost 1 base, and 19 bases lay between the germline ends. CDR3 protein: CATSDPSPRGEGTDTQYF. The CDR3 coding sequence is TGTGCCACCAGTGATCCCTCTCCCAGGGGTGAAGGCACAGATACGCAGTATTTT.